Below are 8 T cell receptor beta chains sequenced from a single sample in a study of ipilimumab plus nivolumab after autologous stem cell transplantation. Profiled with immunoSEQ multiplex PCR; TCRdb holds only in-frame clones, not every one. The sample holds 17,000 or so clones, roughly 80% seen once. The material was PBMCs, obtained in a trial of ipilimumab plus nivolumab as post-transplant consolidation. The receptor set was obtained from a male donor with diffuse large B-cell lymphoma.

V usage is TRBV10-2 and J usage is TRBJ1-4; TRBD1 might be the D (6 bases). The CDR3 runs to 13 residues. In germline, CDR1 is WSHSY, CDR2 SAAADI. Trimming removed 6 bases at V and 3 bases at J, with 8 bases between. CDR3 sequence: CASSWTANEKLFF. The CDR3 DNA reads as TGCGCCAGCAGCTGGACAGCTAATGAAAAACTGTTTTTT.

The chain employs TRBV10-1 and TRBJ2-7; 10 bases line up with TRBD1. The ends lost 8 bases at V and 3 bases at J; junction bases unmatched: 4. CDR1 is WNHNN and CDR2 is SYGVQD in the germline V gene (reference sequence). The CDR3 is 13 residues long. CDR3 loop: CASRRDRGYEQYF. The CDR3 DNA follows: TGCGCCAGCCGGCGGGACAGGGGCTACGAGCAGTACTTC.

The chain recombines TRBV2 with TRBJ1-2; D remains ambiguous. The V end lost 2 bases, the J end lost 2 bases, and 9 bases lay between the germline ends. Per the germline V gene, CDR1 is SNHLY and CDR2 is FYNNEI. The CDR3 extends over 14 amino acids. The CDR3 nucleotides read TGTGCCAGCAGTGAATCGGTACAGAACTATGGCTACACCTTC. The encoded protein is CASSESVQNYGYTF.

This clone appeared a single time. This chain connects TRBV6-1 to TRBJ2-1; D call uncertain. The CDR3 loop spans 15 amino acids. Trimming removed 2 bases at V and 10 bases at J, with 18 bases between. Germline-derived CDR1 and CDR2 are MNHNS and SASEGT. In nucleotides, the CDR3 is TGTGCCAGCAGTGAAAACCCGAGTGTACAATGGGAGCAGTTCTTC. Translating gives CASSENPSVQWEQFF.

This chain connects TRBV28 to TRBJ2-7, with TRBD1 as a possible D gene (6 bases). The CDR3 is made up of 14 amino acids. Germline loops: CDR1 MDHEN, CDR2 SYDVKM. Trimming removed 4 bases at V and 4 bases at J, with 14 bases between. CDR3 DNA sequence: TGTGCCAGCAGTTACGGACAGATGCTTTACGAGCAGTACTTC. Protein: CASSYGQMLYEQYF.

This chain's CDR3 is CASSFDLAGGHLSYNEQFF. Written as DNA, the CDR3 is TGTGCCAGCAGCTTCGATCTAGCGGGAGGCCACCTCTCCTACAATGAGCAGTTCTTC. The rearrangement joins TRBV11-2 to TRBJ2-1; 11 bases are a match to TRBD2. With 3 bases clipped from V and 0 bases from J, the junction kept 10 bases outside the gene matches. The CDR3 has 19 amino acids. CDR1 SGHAT and CDR2 FQNNGV come from the germline V gene. Full variable domain (remainder filled in from reference TRBV11-2 and TRBJ2-1): EAGVAQSPRYKIIEKRQSVAFWCNPISGHATLYWYQQILGQGPKLLIQFQNNGVVDDSQLPKDRFSAERLKGVDSTLKIQPAKLEDSAVYLCASSFDLAGGHLSYNEQFFGPGTRLTVL.

This clone was seen more than once but under ten times. This chain joins TRBV6-5 and TRBJ1-2, with TRBD1 as a possible D gene (5 bases). The CDR3 sequence is 13 residues long. CDR1 MNHEY and CDR2 SVGAGI come from the germline V gene. V lost 8 bases to trimming and J lost 6 bases, with 16 bases between them. The CDR3 reads CASRGRLVNGYTF. The DNA for the CDR3 is TGTGCCAGCCGGGGACGGTTGGTAAATGGCTACACCTTC.

This chain connects TRBV30 to TRBJ2-5, with D possibly TRBD1 on 6 matching bases. Germline values: CDR1 GTSNPN, CDR2 SVGIG (reference sequence). The CDR3 covers 14 residues. Trimming removed 4 bases at V and 5 bases at J, with 17 bases between. DNA of the CDR3: TGTGCCTGGACTAAAGCAGGGGTTTCGGAGACCCAGTACTTC. Its protein is CAWTKAGVSETQYF.